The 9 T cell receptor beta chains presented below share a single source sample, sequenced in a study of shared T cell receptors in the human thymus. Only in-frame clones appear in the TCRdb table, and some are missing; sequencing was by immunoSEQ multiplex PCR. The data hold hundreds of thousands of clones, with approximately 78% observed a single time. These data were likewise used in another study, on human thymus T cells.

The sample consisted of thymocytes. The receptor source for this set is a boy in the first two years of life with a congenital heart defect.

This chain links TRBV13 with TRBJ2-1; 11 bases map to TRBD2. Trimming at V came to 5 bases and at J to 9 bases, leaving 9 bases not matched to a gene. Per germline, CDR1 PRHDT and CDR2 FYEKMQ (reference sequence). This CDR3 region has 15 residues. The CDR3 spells CASSPRLAGYGEQFF. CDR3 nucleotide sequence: TGTGCCAGCAGCCCCCGACTAGCGGGATATGGTGAGCAGTTCTTC.

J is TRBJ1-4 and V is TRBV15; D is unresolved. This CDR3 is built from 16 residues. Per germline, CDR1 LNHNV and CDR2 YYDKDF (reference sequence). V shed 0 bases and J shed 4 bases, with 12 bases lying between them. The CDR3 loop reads CATSRDPGNFNEKLFF. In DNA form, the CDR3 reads TGTGCCACCAGCAGAGATCCGGGAAACTTTAATGAAAAACTGTTTTTT. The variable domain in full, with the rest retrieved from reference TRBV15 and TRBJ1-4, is DAMVIQNPRYQVTQFGKPVTLSCSQTLNHNVMYWYQQKSSQAPKLLFHYYDKDFNNEADTPDNFQSRRPNTSFCFLDIRSPGLGDTAMYLCATSRDPGNFNEKLFFGSGTQLSVL.

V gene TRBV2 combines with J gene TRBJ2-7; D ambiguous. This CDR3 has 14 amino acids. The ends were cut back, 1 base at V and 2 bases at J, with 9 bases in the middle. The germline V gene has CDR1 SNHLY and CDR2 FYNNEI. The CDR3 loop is CASSEGPPAYEQYF. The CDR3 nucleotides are TGTGCCAGCAGTGAAGGGCCGCCTGCCTACGAGCAGTACTTC.

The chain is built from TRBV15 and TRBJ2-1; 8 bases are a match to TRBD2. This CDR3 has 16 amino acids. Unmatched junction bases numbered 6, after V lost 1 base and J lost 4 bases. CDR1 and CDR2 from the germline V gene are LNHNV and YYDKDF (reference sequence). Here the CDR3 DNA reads TGTGCCACCAGCAGAGTGTCTAGCGGGCAATACAATGAGCAGTTCTTC. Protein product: CATSRVSSGQYNEQFF.

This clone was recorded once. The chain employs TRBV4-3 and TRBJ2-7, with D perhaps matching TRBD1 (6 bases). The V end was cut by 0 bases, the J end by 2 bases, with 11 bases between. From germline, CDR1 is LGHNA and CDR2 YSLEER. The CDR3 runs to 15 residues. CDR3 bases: TGCGCCAGCAGCCAAGAGGGGGCAGTGACCTACGAGCAGTACTTC. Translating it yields CASSQEGAVTYEQYF.

CDR3: CAWRVTSGSRGTDTQYF. In DNA form, the CDR3 reads TGTGCCTGGAGGGTAACTAGCGGGAGTCGAGGTACAGATACGCAGTATTTT. The chain uses TRBV30 and TRBJ2-3; 11 positions match TRBD2. The V gene end was trimmed by 3 bases and the J gene end by 3 bases; junction bases not matched to a gene: 11. The CDR3 covers 17 residues. Germline V CDR1 and CDR2: GTSNPN, SVGIG (reference sequence).

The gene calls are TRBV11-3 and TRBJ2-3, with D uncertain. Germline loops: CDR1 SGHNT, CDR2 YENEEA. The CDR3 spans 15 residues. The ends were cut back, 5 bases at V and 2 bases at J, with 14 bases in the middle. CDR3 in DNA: TGTGCCAGCAGCACCACCATCCAACACACAGATACGCAGTATTTT. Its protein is CASSTTIQHTDTQYF.

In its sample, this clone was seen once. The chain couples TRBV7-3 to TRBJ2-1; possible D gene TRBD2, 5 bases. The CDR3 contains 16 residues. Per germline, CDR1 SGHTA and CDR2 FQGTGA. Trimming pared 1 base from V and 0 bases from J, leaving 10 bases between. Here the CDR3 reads CASSLRGRASYNEQFF. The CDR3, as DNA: TGTGCCAGCAGCTTAAGAGGGCGGGCCTCCTACAATGAGCAGTTCTTC.

DNA for the CDR3: TGTGCCAGCAGCTACCGGGATCCTCCCAATGAGCAGTTCTTC. Its translation is CASSYRDPPNEQFF. The genes are TRBV6-6 and TRBJ2-1, with D possibly matching TRBD2 (5 bases). V gave up 6 bases and J gave up 6 bases, with 15 bases separating them. Germline lookup yields CDR1 MNHNY and CDR2 SVGAGI (reference sequence). The CDR3 has 14 residues.